This paragraph covers one T cell receptor (beta chain) sequence. Its matching antigen is unknown. A junction end diverges from the germline sequence, so it may reflect a read error. All patients were untreated before thyroid surgery. Germline V gene sequence: CDR1 KGHDR, CDR2 SFDVKD. CDR3 size: 15 residues. This record comes from a study of metastatic and nonmetastatic thyroid tumors. Whole-study context: Where malignant and benign thyroid patients were concerned, repertoires were compared across blood and tumor or nodule tissue.

Using MiXCR, TCRdb re-called clones from the PCR reads. The sample yields fewer than 40,000 clones, around 33% seen once. Findings and limits, study-wide: Benign nodules reportedly had significantly lower TCR beta diversity than malignant thyroid tumors in blood and tumor.

The TCR comes from a female donor with papillary thyroid cancer or a benign thyroid nodule (not recorded which). Some clones in this sample may be carry-over from other donors' samples. The chain has TRBV24-1 and TRBJ2-5; D not certain. Sequencing input: tumor tissue. The CDR3 loop is CATSDLGLDQVTPNF. The CDR3 DNA is TGTGCCACCAGTGATTTGGGGCTAGACCAAGTGACCCCGAACTTC.